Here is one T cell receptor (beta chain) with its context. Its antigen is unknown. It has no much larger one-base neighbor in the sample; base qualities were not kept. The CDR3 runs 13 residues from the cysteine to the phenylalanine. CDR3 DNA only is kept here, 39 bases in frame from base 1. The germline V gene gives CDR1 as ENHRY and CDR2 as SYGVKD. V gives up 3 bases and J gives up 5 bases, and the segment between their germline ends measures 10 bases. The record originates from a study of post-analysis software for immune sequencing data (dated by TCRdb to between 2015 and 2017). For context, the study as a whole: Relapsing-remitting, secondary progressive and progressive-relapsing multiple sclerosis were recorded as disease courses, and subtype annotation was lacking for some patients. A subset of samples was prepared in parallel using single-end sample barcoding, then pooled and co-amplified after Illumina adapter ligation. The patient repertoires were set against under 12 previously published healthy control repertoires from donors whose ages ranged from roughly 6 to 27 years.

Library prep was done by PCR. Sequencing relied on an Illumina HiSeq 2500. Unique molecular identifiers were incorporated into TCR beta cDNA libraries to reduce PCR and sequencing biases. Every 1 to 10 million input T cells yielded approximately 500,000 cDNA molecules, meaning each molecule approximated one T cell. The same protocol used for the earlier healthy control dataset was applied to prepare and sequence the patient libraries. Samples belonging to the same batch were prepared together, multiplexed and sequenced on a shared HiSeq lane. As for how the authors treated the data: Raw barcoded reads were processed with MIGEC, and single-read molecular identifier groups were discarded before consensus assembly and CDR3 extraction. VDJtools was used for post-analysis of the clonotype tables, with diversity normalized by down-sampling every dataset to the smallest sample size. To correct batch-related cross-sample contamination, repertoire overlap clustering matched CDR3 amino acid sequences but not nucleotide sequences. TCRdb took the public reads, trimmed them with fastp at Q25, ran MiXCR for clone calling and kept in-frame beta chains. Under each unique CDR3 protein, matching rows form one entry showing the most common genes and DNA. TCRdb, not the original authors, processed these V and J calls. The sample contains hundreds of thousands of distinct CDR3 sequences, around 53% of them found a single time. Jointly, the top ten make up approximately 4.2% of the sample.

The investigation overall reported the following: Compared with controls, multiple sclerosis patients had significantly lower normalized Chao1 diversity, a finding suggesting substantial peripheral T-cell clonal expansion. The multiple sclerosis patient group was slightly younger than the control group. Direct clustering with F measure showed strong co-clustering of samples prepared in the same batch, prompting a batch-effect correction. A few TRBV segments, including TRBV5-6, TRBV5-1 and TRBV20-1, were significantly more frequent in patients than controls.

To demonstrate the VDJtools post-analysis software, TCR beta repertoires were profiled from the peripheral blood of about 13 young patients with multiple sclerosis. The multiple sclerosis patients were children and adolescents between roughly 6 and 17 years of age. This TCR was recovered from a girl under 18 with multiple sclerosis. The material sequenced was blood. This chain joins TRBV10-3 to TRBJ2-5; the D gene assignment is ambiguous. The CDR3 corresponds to CAISDSPSETQYF. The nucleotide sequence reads TGTGCCATCAGTGATTCTCCTTCGGAGACCCAGTACTTC.